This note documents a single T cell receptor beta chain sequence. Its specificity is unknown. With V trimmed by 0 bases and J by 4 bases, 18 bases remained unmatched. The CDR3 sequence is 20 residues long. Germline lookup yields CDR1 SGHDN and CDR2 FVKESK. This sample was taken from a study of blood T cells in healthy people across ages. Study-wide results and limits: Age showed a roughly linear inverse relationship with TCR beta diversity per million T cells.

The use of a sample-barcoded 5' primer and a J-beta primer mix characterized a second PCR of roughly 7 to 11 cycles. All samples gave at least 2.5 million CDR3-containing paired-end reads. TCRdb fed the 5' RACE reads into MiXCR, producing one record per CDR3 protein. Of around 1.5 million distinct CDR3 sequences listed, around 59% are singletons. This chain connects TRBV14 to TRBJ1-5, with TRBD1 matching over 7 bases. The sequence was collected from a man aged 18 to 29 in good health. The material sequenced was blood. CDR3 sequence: CASSQETLLKRDSENQPQHF. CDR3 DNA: TGTGCCAGCAGCCAAGAAACGCTATTGAAAAGGGACAGTGAAAATCAGCCCCAGCATTTT.